This T cell receptor beta chain is from a study of technical replicates of blood from several donors. With V trimmed by 6 bases and J by 4 bases, 1 base remained unmatched. The CDR3 is 13 residues long. Germline CDR1 reads MNHEY; CDR2 reads SMNVEV (reference sequence). Generated by immunoSEQ multiplex PCR, the TCRdb table keeps only in-frame clones and is missing some. Counted here are around 80,000 clones, roughly 98% occurring once; the ten biggest clones make up approximately 0.15%. This TCR was sampled from a human donor in good health. The chain joins TRBV27 to TRBJ2-5, with 11 bases lining up with TRBD1. Material for sequencing was T cells isolated from PBMCs. The CDR3 DNA sequence: TGTGCCAGCAGCGGACAGGGGGCAGAGACCCAGTACTTC. Amino acid sequence: CASSGQGAETQYF.